These T cell receptor beta chains were read from a single sample in a study of post-analysis software for immune sequencing data. TCRdb re-derived calls from the PCR reads in MiXCR, one entry per CDR3 protein. The table records roughly 650,000 distinct CDR3 sequences, 55% to 60% of them present only once. The sample was blood. These TCRs come from a girl aged 2 to 9 with multiple sclerosis. CDR3s include the opening cysteine and the closing phenylalanine or tryptophan. D genes are given only for firm matches. Clone sizes are given selectively: once, few, many, or a class where the clone is expanded.

d_gene	j_gene	v_gene	abundance	CDR3nt	CDR3aa
-	TRBJ2-3	TRBV29-1	-	TGCAGCCAACAGGAGAACACAGATACGCAGTATTTT	CSQQENTDTQYF
-	TRBJ2-3	TRBV7-2	-	TGTGCCAGCAGCTTCGTTCAGGAAGATACGCAGTATTTT	CASSFVQEDTQYF
-	TRBJ2-7	TRBV4-2	-	TGTGCCAGCAGCCAAGACATTGACAGGCAAGGGTACGAGCAGTACTTC	CASSQDIDRQGYEQYF
TRBD2	TRBJ2-3	TRBV12-3/TRBV12-4	-	TGTGCCAGCAGTTTTAGGGTCGGGTCTAGCGGGGGGGGTGGTACGCAGTATTTT	CASSFRVGSSGGGGTQYF
-	TRBJ1-2	TRBV5-6	-	TGTGCCAGCAGCCCGGGACGGTTCTATGGCTACACCTTC	CASSPGRFYGYTF
-	TRBJ2-7	TRBV6-1	-	TGTGCCAGCAGTGAGTTCCAGGGCCCCTACGAGCAGTACTTC	CASSEFQGPYEQYF
TRBD2	TRBJ2-5	TRBV5-1	-	TGCGCCAGCAGCCGCAGCGGGGCACAAGAGACCCAGTACTTC	CASSRSGAQETQYF
-	TRBJ1-1	TRBV6-5	few	TGTGCCAGCAATCCCAGGGGCACTGAAGCTTTCTTT	CASNPRGTEAFF
-	TRBJ2-5	TRBV11-3	once	TGTGCCAGCAACGACAGGGAGGTCCCTCAGACCCAGTACTTC	CASNDREVPQTQYF
TRBD1	TRBJ2-1	TRBV6-5	-	TGTGCCAGCAGTTCCTCCTTGGGGACAGGCTACAATGAGCAGTTCTTC	CASSSSLGTGYNEQFF
TRBD2	TRBJ2-7	TRBV6-2/TRBV6-3	few	TGTGCCAGCAGTAGTGGGACTAGCGGCACCTACGAGCAGTACTTC	CASSSGTSGTYEQYF
TRBD2	TRBJ2-3	TRBV7-6	-	TGTGCCAGCAGACCCGGGACTAGCGGGGGTAGCACAGATACGCAGTATTTT	CASRPGTSGGSTDTQYF
-	TRBJ1-2	TRBV27	-	TGTGCCAGCAGTTTATTAGGGGGGACTAACTATGGCTACACCTTC	CASSLLGGTNYGYTF
TRBD2	TRBJ2-3	TRBV10-3	-	TGTGCCATCAGTGGGATGGCGGGGGGGCCTACAGATACGCAGTATTTT	CAISGMAGGPTDTQYF
-	TRBJ2-1	TRBV11-3	-	TGTGCCAGCAGCATCCAGACAGGATTTGGGTCCTACAATGAGCAGTTCTTC	CASSIQTGFGSYNEQFF
TRBD1	TRBJ2-5	TRBV9	-	TGTGCCAGCAGCTTAGAGCCCGGGACAGTTCAAGAGACCCAGTACTTC	CASSLEPGTVQETQYF
TRBD1	TRBJ2-1	TRBV5-5	-	TGTGCCAGCAGCTTAGCCAGGGGGAACAATGAGCAGTTCTTC	CASSLARGNNEQFF
TRBD1	TRBJ2-3	TRBV29-1	-	TGCAGCGTTCTTTGGACAGGGGGGGCCACAGATACGCAGTATTTT	CSVLWTGGATDTQYF
-	TRBJ1-2	TRBV7-9	once	TGTGCCAGCAGCCCGGACATTCCTAACTATGGCTACACCTTC	CASSPDIPNYGYTF
-	TRBJ2-7	TRBV6-2/TRBV6-3	-	TGTGCCAGCAGTTATGGGACCCAGGACACATTCTCCTACGAGCAGTACTTC	CASSYGTQDTFSYEQYF